This TCR beta chain is drawn from a study of blood T cell repertoires in COVID-19. Study-wide context: Specimens from acute and convalescent COVID-19 originated in the United States, Italy and Spain. From T cells, B-cell-depleted T cells, or PBMCs came the material, which was cDNA or gDNA.

The CDR3 loop spans 18 amino acids. V lost 4 bases, J lost 2 bases, and 12 bases stayed unmatched. Germline CDR1 and CDR2: SGHRS and YFSETQ. Study processing details: By means of reference gene primer amplification, nucleated cell counts were estimated. Assay: immunoSEQ multiplex PCR; the TCRdb copy retains only in-frame clones and omits some. V, J and clone size derive from that table, while D and trimming were established from the DNA sequence. The sample holds some 300,000 clones, 90% seen once. Those enrolled in Seattle joined during active infection and were followed longitudinally afterward. The sequence was collected from a woman aged 45-65 years with COVID-19, enrolled during active disease. This chain uses TRBV5-1 with TRBJ2-5; 12 bases map to TRBD1. Sample: peripheral blood. DNA for the CDR3: TGCGCCAGCAGCCCGAGGGACAGGGGGCTAGGGGGGCAAGAGACCCAGTACTTC. Its protein product is CASSPRDRGLGGQETQYF.